Included here is one T cell receptor beta chain sequence, with context. Germline CDR1 SGHTS, CDR2 YDEGEE. Trimming took 4 bases from V and 6 from J, leaving 19 bases between them. CDR3 length: 15 residues. This entry comes from a study of cytomegalovirus exposure and HLA in healthy donors. Primers included in the PCR were 60 Vbeta and 13 Jbeta primers. Generated by immunoSEQ multiplex PCR, the TCRdb table keeps only in-frame clones and is missing some. The sample has approximately 130,000 clones, about 79% seen once. The sequencing sample was made of PBMCs. This chain links TRBV5-8 with TRBJ2-5; D unresolved. The receptor was derived from a man aged 45 to 65 in good health and CMV-seronegative. The DNA of the CDR3 is TGTGCCAGCAGCCCTTGGGCCTTAGAGAGTAAGACCCAGTACTTC. This encodes CASSPWALESKTQYF.